The present entry profiles one TCR beta chain with its context. These data are taken from a study of blood T cell repertoires in COVID-19. Turning to the study itself: Donors in the United States, Italy and Spain gave samples during acute or convalescent COVID-19. Sources were T cells, B-cell-depleted T cells, or PBMCs; the material itself was cDNA or gDNA.

The CDR3 is 14 amino acids. Germline trimming cut 3 bases from V and 10 bases from J; bases unmatched to any gene: 8. Germline V lookup: CDR1 SGHVS, CDR2 FQNEAQ. Recovered participants had two consecutive negative NP/OP PCR tests, healthcare professional clearance, or symptom resolution. Per the authors' pipeline: Using reference gene primer amplification, nucleated cell counts were estimated. Only in-frame clones appear in the TCRdb table, and some are missing; sequencing was by immunoSEQ multiplex PCR. The DNA was the basis for D and trimming; V, J and clone size are from that table. The sample records over 350,000 clones, just under 90% being singletons.

The sequence was collected from a woman aged 50 to 60 who had recovered from COVID-19. This chain links TRBV7-8 with TRBJ1-2; 10 bases match TRBD1. The specimen was PBMCs or T cells enriched from blood (not recorded which). The CDR3 bases are TGTGCCAGCAGCTTGGTGGGACAGGGGCCAAACTACACCTTC. It codes for CASSLVGQGPNYTF.